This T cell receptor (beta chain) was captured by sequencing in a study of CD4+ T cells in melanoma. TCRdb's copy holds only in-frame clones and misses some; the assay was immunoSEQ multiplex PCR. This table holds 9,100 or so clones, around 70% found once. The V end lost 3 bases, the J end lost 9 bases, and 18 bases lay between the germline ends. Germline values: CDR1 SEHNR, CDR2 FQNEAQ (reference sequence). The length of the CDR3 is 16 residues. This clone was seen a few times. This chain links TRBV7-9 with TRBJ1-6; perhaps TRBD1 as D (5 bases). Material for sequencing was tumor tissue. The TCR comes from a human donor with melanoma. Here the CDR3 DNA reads TGTGCCAGCAGCTTTAGAACAGGAGCATCCGGTTCACCCCTCCACTTT. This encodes CASSFRTGASGSPLHF.